The rows below give T cell receptor beta chains drawn from one sample of a study of blood T cell repertoires in COVID-19. Here immunoSEQ multiplex PCR was the method, and the copy in TCRdb shows in-frame clones only, minus some. The sample carries over 300,000 clones, approximately 88% recorded once. Sequencing used PBMCs or T cells enriched from blood (not recorded which). These receptor sequences come from a woman in her 30s with acute COVID-19. The CDR3 runs from the conserved cysteine through the conserved F or W. Each record gives: clone size, D gene, V gene, J gene, CDR3 DNA, CDR3 protein. The D gene is left open where the match is weak. Where a row states a size, it is once, few, many or the class of an expanded clone; other rows omit it.

NA	NA	TRBV18	TRBJ1-4	TGTGCCAGCTCCCAGTCGACTAATGAAAAACTGTTTTTT	CASSQSTNEKLFF
NA	NA	TRBV6-5	TRBJ2-7	TGTGCCAGCAGTTACTCGAGGGCAGGGGGGAAAGGCGAGCAGTACTTC	CASSYSRAGGKGEQYF
NA	NA	TRBV19	TRBJ2-3	TGTGCCAGTAGTATAGGGACTAGCACAGATACGCAGTATTTT	CASSIGTSTDTQYF
NA	NA	TRBV7-8	TRBJ2-7	TGTGCCAGCAGCTTAAGGGGAGGAGAGCAGTACTTC	CASSLRGGEQYF
NA	NA	TRBV7-2	TRBJ1-2	TGTGCCAGCAGCCCCCAGGTCCTAATAGGAGGCTACACCTTC	CASSPQVLIGGYTF
NA	NA	TRBV5-5	TRBJ2-5	TGTGCCAGCAGCTACGGTTGGTACCAAGAGACCCAGTACTTC	CASSYGWYQETQYF
NA	TRBD1	TRBV7-2	TRBJ1-5	TGTGCCAGCAGCCTCGGGACAGGACTGAATCAGCCCCAGCATTTT	CASSLGTGLNQPQHF
once	TRBD1	TRBV27	TRBJ1-4	TGTGCCAGCAGTCCAAAACAGGGGGCGCGGAATGAAAAACTGTTTTTT	CASSPKQGARNEKLFF
NA	NA	TRBV19	TRBJ2-2	TGTGCCACCCGGGGCACCGGGGAGCTGTTTTTT	CATRGTGELFF
NA	TRBD1	TRBV5-1	TRBJ1-3	TGCGCCAGCAGCCTCGGGACAGGGTCTGGAAACACCATATATTTT	CASSLGTGSGNTIYF
NA	NA	TRBV5-6	TRBJ2-3	TGTGCCAGCAGCTGGGGAGGAGGGACTACAGATACGCAGTATTTT	CASSWGGGTTDTQYF
NA	NA	TRBV15	TRBJ1-1	TGTGCCACCAGAGGGGCGGTAGAAGCTTTCTTT	CATRGAVEAFF
NA	NA	TRBV7-9	TRBJ2-7	TGTGCCAGCGGGAGATACTCCTACGAGCAGTACTTC	CASGRYSYEQYF
NA	TRBD2	TRBV30	TRBJ2-3	TGTGCCTGGGCTGGCCTTGGGCTAGCGGGGAAAGATACGCAGTATTTT	CAWAGLGLAGKDTQYF
NA	NA	TRBV7-9	TRBJ2-7	TGTGCCAGCAGCCCTACAGGGTACGAGCAGTACTTC	CASSPTGYEQYF
NA	NA	TRBV24-1	TRBJ2-1	TGTGCCACCAGTGCACTCAACCCGAAAAGGGGCTACAATGAGCAGTTCTTC	CATSALNPKRGYNEQFF
NA	TRBD1	TRBV30	TRBJ1-1	TGTGCCTGGAGTCCTGTTAGTGACAGGGTGAACACTGAAGCTTTCTTT	CAWSPVSDRVNTEAFF
NA	TRBD1	TRBV5-6	TRBJ2-3	TGTGCCAGCAGCTCTCCCTTACCCCAGGGGGCGCCCCGCACAGATACGCAGTATTTT	CASSSPLPQGAPRTDTQYF
NA	NA	TRBV2	TRBJ1-1	TGTGCCAGCAACTCGGGGAGGACTGAGGGCACTGAAGCTTTCTTT	CASNSGRTEGTEAFF
NA	NA	TRBV2	TRBJ1-5	TGTGCCAGCAGTGAAAGGGAGAGGGGGAATCAGCCCCAGCATTTT	CASSERERGNQPQHF
NA	TRBD1	TRBV27	TRBJ1-1	TGTGCCAGCAGCCCAATCTGGACAGGGGGTGTAGACACTGAAGCTTTCTTT	CASSPIWTGGVDTEAFF
NA	NA	TRBV5-1	TRBJ2-3	TGCGCCAGCAGCCCTACTGGGAGGACAGATACGCAGTATTTT	CASSPTGRTDTQYF
once	TRBD1	TRBV7-8	TRBJ2-5	TGTGCCAGCAGCGGCTACAGGGGGGAGACCCAGTACTTC	CASSGYRGETQYF
NA	NA	TRBV5-1	TRBJ2-7	TGCGCCAGCAGCTTGGTCGGCGGGTCCTACGAGCAGTACTTC	CASSLVGGSYEQYF
NA	TRBD1	TRBV11-1	TRBJ1-2	TGTGCCAGCAGCCCATCGCCGGGACAGACTTTCTATGGCTACACCTTC	CASSPSPGQTFYGYTF
NA	NA	TRBV7-2	TRBJ1-2	TGTGCCAGCAGCTTAGACTTTCAAGCAACAGGTATTGGCTACACCTTC	CASSLDFQATGIGYTF
NA	TRBD2	TRBV11-3	TRBJ2-2	TGTGCCAGCAGCTTAAGTCTAGCGGGGACCTTTGGGGGGGAGCTGTTTTTT	CASSLSLAGTFGGELFF
NA	TRBD1	TRBV6-2/TRBV6-3	TRBJ1-1	TGTGCCAGCAGTTACAAGAGGCGACAGGGACGAAACACTGAAGCTTTCTTT	CASSYKRRQGRNTEAFF
NA	TRBD1	TRBV28	TRBJ1-4	TGTGCCAGCAGTCTTGGGGGCCGGACAGGGGTACATGAAAAACTGTTTTTT	CASSLGGRTGVHEKLFF
NA	NA	TRBV3-1/TRBV3-2	TRBJ2-2	TGTGCCAGCAGCTGGAGGGACAGCAACACCGGGGAGCTGTTTTTT	CASSWRDSNTGELFF
NA	TRBD1	TRBV2	TRBJ2-7	TGTGCCAGCAGTGATCACGAGGGGGCGGTCTACGAGCAGTACTTC	CASSDHEGAVYEQYF
NA	TRBD2	TRBV5-1	TRBJ2-5	TGCGCCAGCAGCGGGGAGGGTGGACTGCAACCCAGCGTGACCCAGTACTTC	CASSGEGGLQPSVTQYF
NA	NA	TRBV9	TRBJ2-1	TGTGCCAGCAGCAAACAGGGTCTTGATGAGCAGTTCTTC	CASSKQGLDEQFF
NA	NA	TRBV9	TRBJ2-1	TGTGCCAGCAGCGTACACGGGGGTGCCTCCTACAATGAGCAGTTCTTC	CASSVHGGASYNEQFF
NA	NA	TRBV7-2	TRBJ2-3	TGTGCCAGCAGCCAAACGAGGTTTCCAGATACGCAGTATTTT	CASSQTRFPDTQYF
NA	NA	TRBV29-1	TRBJ1-2	TGCAGCGTTGACGCGGAAGGCTACACCTTC	CSVDAEGYTF
NA	TRBD2	TRBV4-1	TRBJ2-5	TGCGCCAGCAGCCACTCCGCGACTAGCGGGGGACAGACCCAGTACTTC	CASSHSATSGGQTQYF
NA	TRBD1	TRBV7-2	TRBJ2-7	TGTGCCAGCAGCCTCAGGCTGGTCCGGACAGGGGAACCCTACGAGCAGTACTTC	CASSLRLVRTGEPYEQYF